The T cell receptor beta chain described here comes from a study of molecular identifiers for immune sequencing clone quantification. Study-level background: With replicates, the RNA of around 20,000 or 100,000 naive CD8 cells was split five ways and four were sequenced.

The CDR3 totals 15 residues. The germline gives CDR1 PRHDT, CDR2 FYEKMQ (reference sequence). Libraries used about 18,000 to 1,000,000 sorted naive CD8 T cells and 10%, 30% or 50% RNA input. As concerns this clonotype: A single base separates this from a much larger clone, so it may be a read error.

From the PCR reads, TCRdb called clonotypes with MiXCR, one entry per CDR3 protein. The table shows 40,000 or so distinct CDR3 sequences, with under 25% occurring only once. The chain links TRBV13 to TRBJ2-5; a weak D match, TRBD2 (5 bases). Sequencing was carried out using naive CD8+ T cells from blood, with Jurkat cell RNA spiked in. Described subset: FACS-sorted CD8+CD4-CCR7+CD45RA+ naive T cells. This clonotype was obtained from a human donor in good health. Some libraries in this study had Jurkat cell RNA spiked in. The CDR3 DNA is TGTGCCTGCAGCTTCTTATTTCGGGGCCAAGAGACCCAGTACTTC. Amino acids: CACSFLFRGQETQYF.